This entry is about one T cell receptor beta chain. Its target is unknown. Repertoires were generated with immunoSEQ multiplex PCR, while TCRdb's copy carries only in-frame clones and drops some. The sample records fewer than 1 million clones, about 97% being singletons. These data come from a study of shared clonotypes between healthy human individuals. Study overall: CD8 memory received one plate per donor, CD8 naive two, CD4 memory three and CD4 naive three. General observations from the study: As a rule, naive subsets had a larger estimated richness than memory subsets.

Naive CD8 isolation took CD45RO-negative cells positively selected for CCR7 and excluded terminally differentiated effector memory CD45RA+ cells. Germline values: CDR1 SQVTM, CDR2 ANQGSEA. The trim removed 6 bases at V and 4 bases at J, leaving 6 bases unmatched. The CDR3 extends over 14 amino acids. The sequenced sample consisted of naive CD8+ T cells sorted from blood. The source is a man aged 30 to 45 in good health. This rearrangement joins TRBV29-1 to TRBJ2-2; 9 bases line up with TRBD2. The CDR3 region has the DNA TGCAGCGTACCAGCGGGAGGCCCCACCGGGGAGCTGTTTTTT. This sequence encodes CSVPAGGPTGELFF.